Each of the 21 T cell receptor beta chains below was sequenced from the same sample in a study of monozygotic twins with inflammatory bowel disease. One entry per CDR3 protein, without DNA, is what TCRdb gives after re-calling the 5' RACE reads. The sample totals nearly 450,000 distinct CDR3 sequences. Sequencing was done on a sample of blood. These receptors were obtained from a human donor with ulcerative colitis or Crohn's disease, or a healthy co-twin of an affected twin (not recorded which).

V usage is TRBV6-2 or TRBV6-3 and J usage is TRBJ1-3. Germline V lookup: CDR1 MNHEY, CDR2 SVGEGT. The CDR3 length is 16 residues. CDR3 amino acids: CASSGQVVLSGNTIYF.

The genes are TRBV20-1 and TRBJ2-1. CDR1 and CDR2 from the germline V gene are DFQATT and SNEGSKA (reference sequence). The CDR3 sequence is 15 residues long. The CDR3 spells CSARDRVGLGNEQFF.

The chain has TRBV5-1 and TRBJ2-2; TCRdb calls TRBD1, which cannot be checked without DNA. CDR3 length equals 17 residues. Germline loops: CDR1 SGHRS, CDR2 YFSETQ. The chain's CDR3 is CASSLHRGPANTGELFF.

V usage is TRBV7-3 and J usage is TRBJ2-3; the TCRdb call, TRBD2, lacks DNA for checking. The CDR3 has 11 amino acids. Per the germline V gene, CDR1 is SGHTA and CDR2 is FQGTGA. The chain's CDR3 is CEAQYTDTQYF.

This chain uses TRBV29-1 with TRBJ1-1; with no DNA, the TCRdb D assignment of TRBD1 cannot be verified. The germline V gene has CDR1 SQVTM and CDR2 ANQGSEA. The CDR3 is made up of 12 amino acids. The CDR3 sequence is CSARGQGMEAFF.

The V call is TRBV25-1, the J call TRBJ1-2; no DNA is available, so the TRBD1 call from TCRdb remains unchecked. The CDR3 has 18 residues. Germline CDR1 is MGHDK and CDR2 is SYGVNS. The CDR3 protein is CASSPHMGRGRGTYGYTF.

The chain couples TRBV9 to TRBJ2-3; TCRdb lists TRBD1, though no DNA is available to test this call. CDR1 and CDR2 from the germline V gene are SGDLS and YYNGEE. The CDR3 runs 16 residues. The chain's CDR3 is CASSPQRGGGADTQYF.

The chain combines TRBV28 with TRBJ2-1. Germline V gene lookup returns CDR1 MDHEN and CDR2 SYDVKM. The CDR3 is 14 amino acids. The CDR3 here is CASRVQQAYNEQFF. Variable domain in full (rest from reference TRBV28 and TRBJ2-1): DVKVTQSSRYLVKRTGEKVFLECVQDMDHENMFWYRQDPGLGLRLIYFSYDVKMKEKGDIPEGYSVSREKKERFSLILESASTNQTSMYLCASRVQQAYNEQFFGPGTRLTVL.

The J gene is TRBJ2-7, the V gene TRBV11-1; the D call of TRBD1 rests on TCRdb alone, since no DNA is present to check it. Germline CDR1 is SGHAT and CDR2 is FQDESV (reference sequence). There are 13 residues in the CDR3. The CDR3 loop reads CASSRGQVHEQYF.

The genes are TRBV5-1 and TRBJ2-7; TCRdb lists TRBD1, though no DNA is available to test this call. There are 14 residues in the CDR3. Germline V gene data show CDR1 as SGHRS and CDR2 as YFSETQ. CDR3: CASSVGQVSYEQYF.

The V call is TRBV7-9, the J call TRBJ1-6; the TCRdb call, TRBD1, lacks DNA for checking. Germline V gives CDR1 SEHNR, CDR2 FQNEAQ (reference sequence). This CDR3 contains 14 residues. The CDR3 protein is CASSFRGTNSPLHF.

This chain links TRBV4-2 with TRBJ2-1; checking the TCRdb D call of TRBD1 is not possible without DNA. CDR3 size: 16 residues. The germline V gene has CDR1 LGHNA and CDR2 YNFKEQ. The CDR3 here is CASSQARGSGFGEQFF.

The chain combines TRBV5-1 with TRBJ2-1. CDR1 SGHRS and CDR2 YFSETQ come from the germline V gene. The CDR3 has 17 residues. The CDR3 region is CASSLREIPSSSNEQFF.

The CDR3 sequence: CASSFGGQTTGNTIYF. The genes are TRBV5-1 and TRBJ1-3; TCRdb names TRBD1, which stays unverified in the absence of DNA. CDR3 length: 16 amino acids. From germline, CDR1 is SGHRS and CDR2 YFSETQ.

The V call is TRBV7-9, the J call TRBJ1-2; TCRdb picks TRBD1, but there is no DNA to check that call. There are 14 residues in the CDR3. CDR1 and CDR2 (germline): SEHNR, FQNEAQ (reference sequence). Here the CDR3 reads CASSASTGMDGYTF.

Here the CDR3 reads CASSLYSPYRGAANTGELFF. The chain couples TRBV28 to TRBJ2-2; with no DNA, the TCRdb D assignment of TRBD1 cannot be verified. CDR1 MDHEN and CDR2 SYDVKM come from the germline V gene. The length of the CDR3 is 20 residues.

This chain links TRBV28 with TRBJ2-3. Germline V gene lookup returns CDR1 MDHEN and CDR2 SYDVKM. This CDR3 is 11 amino acids long. The CDR3 reads CATLKRDTQYF.

This CDR3 is CAISEDSSIIPYNEQFF. This rearrangement joins TRBV10-3 to TRBJ2-1; absent DNA, TCRdb's TRBD1 call cannot be checked. Per germline, CDR1 ENHRY and CDR2 SYGVKD. The CDR3 has 17 residues.

This chain connects TRBV6-2 or TRBV6-3 to TRBJ1-1; the D call from TCRdb, TRBD1, cannot be confirmed without DNA. This CDR3 region has 18 residues. Per the germline V gene, CDR1 is MNHEY and CDR2 is SVGEGT. This chain's CDR3 is CASSYSYRGAEMNTEAFF.

The chain carries TRBV20-1 and TRBJ2-5; no DNA is available, so the TRBD2 call from TCRdb remains unchecked. Germline V lookup: CDR1 DFQATT, CDR2 SNEGSKA (reference sequence). The CDR3 length is 16 residues. The CDR3 here is CSTFTGLGGGQETQYF.

The chain joins TRBV7-8 to TRBJ1-6; TCRdb designates TRBD1, a call that cannot be tested without DNA. This CDR3 contains 18 residues. The germline V gene encodes CDR1 SGHVS and CDR2 FQNEAQ. The CDR3 loop reads CASSLGPISRSYNSPLHF.